Described below is a single TCR beta chain sequence and its context. The antigen is unknown. This record belongs to a study of T cells in tumors after PD-1 blockade. In the study overall: Mean per blood sample: 113,528 templates (roughly 22,000-270,000), 36,536 unique clonotypes. Study findings and constraints: About 41% of tumor TCR clonotypes were also found in blood.

The table came from immunoSEQ multiplex PCR; TCRdb's copy has only in-frame clones and leaves some out. The table records approximately 48,000 clones, more than 65% of them present only once. The CDR3 contains 12 residues. V was pared by 5 bases and J by 0 bases, with 4 bases between. CDR1 and CDR2 (germline): SQVTM, ANQGSEA. The chain has TRBV29-1 and TRBJ2-2; D is unresolved. The TCR sequence derives from a human donor with basal cell carcinoma. Sequences were derived from PBMCs, sampled before anti-PD-1 treatment. The CDR3 reads CSVWSNTGELFF. CDR3 in DNA: TGCAGCGTTTGGTCGAACACCGGGGAGCTGTTTTTT.